A selection of T cell receptor beta chains follows, all from one sample in a study of blood T cell repertoires in COVID-19. The data were produced by immunoSEQ multiplex PCR, yet TCRdb's version contains in-frame clones alone and is incomplete. The sample has approximately 100,000 clones; around 80% are singletons. Sequencing used peripheral blood. The receptors come from a man aged 65 to 85 with acute or convalescent COVID-19. Each CDR3 is given with its conserved first and last residue. A D gene is named only where the DNA matches it firmly. Clone sizes are given selectively: once, few, many, or a class where the clone is expanded.

D gene	clone size	J gene	V gene	CDR3 protein	CDR3 DNA
TRBD2	NA	TRBJ2-1	TRBV24-1	CATSTTSRTYNEQFF	TGTGCCACCAGTACGACTAGCCGAACCTACAATGAGCAGTTCTTC
NA	NA	TRBJ2-4	TRBV30	CAWSVPLAENIQYF	TGTGCCTGGAGTGTACCCTTAGCCGAAAACATTCAGTACTTC
NA	NA	TRBJ1-1	TRBV6-5	CASREGYTEAFF	TGTGCCAGCAGGGAGGGATACACTGAAGCTTTCTTT
TRBD1	NA	TRBJ2-1	TRBV5-5	CASSYGQGIDNEQFF	TGTGCCAGCAGCTACGGACAGGGGATAGACAATGAGCAGTTCTTC
NA	NA	TRBJ1-5	TRBV24-1	CATSDPQQGFQPQHF	TGTGCCACCAGTGATCCTCAACAGGGTTTTCAGCCCCAGCATTTT
TRBD1	few	TRBJ1-1	TRBV18	CASSPGTAANTEAFF	TGTGCCAGCTCACCAGGGACAGCCGCTAACACTGAAGCTTTCTTT
TRBD1	NA	TRBJ1-3	TRBV6-5	CASRRTGTSGNTIYF	TGTGCCAGCAGAAGGACAGGGACCTCTGGAAACACCATATATTTT
NA	few	TRBJ2-1	TRBV19	CASSIVTGVGYNEQFF	TGTGCCAGTAGTATAGTGACGGGGGTCGGATACAATGAGCAGTTCTTC
NA	NA	TRBJ1-1	TRBV30	CAWSLENTEAFF	TGTGCCTGGAGTTTAGAGAACACTGAAGCTTTCTTT
NA	NA	TRBJ2-1	TRBV6-5	CASGPGGNYNEQFF	TGTGCCAGCGGCCCCGGCGGGAACTACAATGAGCAGTTCTTC
TRBD1	NA	TRBJ1-2	TRBV9	CASSVTGDGYTF	TGTGCCAGCAGCGTTACAGGGGATGGCTACACTTTC
TRBD1	once	TRBJ1-4	TRBV5-1	CASSLGHSGQSNEKLFF	TGCGCCAGCAGCTTGGGTCATTCGGGACAGTCTAATGAAAAACTGTTTTTT
NA	few	TRBJ2-1	TRBV4-1	CASSRKTEAYNEQFF	TGCGCCAGCAGCCGTAAGACCGAGGCTTACAATGAGCAGTTCTTC
TRBD1	NA	TRBJ2-3	TRBV18	CASSPPGQGADTQYF	TGTGCCAGCTCACCACCGGGACAGGGGGCAGATACGCAGTATTTT
TRBD1	NA	TRBJ1-6	TRBV9	CASSVPTGTEGDSPLHF	TGTGCCAGCAGCGTACCCACCGGGACAGAGGGTGATTCACCCCTCCACTTT
TRBD1	NA	TRBJ2-5	TRBV6-5	CASSYSTGPWETQYF	TGTGCCAGCAGTTACTCGACAGGGCCCTGGGAGACCCAGTACTTC
NA	once	TRBJ2-1	TRBV27	CASSSRLLKGNEQFF	TGTGCCAGCAGTTCAAGGCTACTGAAGGGGAATGAGCAGTTCTTC
NA	few	TRBJ2-7	TRBV2	CASKDGGNLADEQYF	TGTGCCAGCAAAGATGGCGGGAACCTTGCCGACGAGCAGTACTTC
NA	NA	TRBJ2-1	TRBV5-1	CASSVGGSSQGNEQFF	TGCGCCAGCAGCGTAGGAGGGAGTTCCCAAGGCAATGAGCAGTTCTTC
NA	many	TRBJ2-5	TRBV29-1	CTISSGETQYF	TGCACCATCTCGAGCGGAGAGACCCAGTACTTC
TRBD1	once	TRBJ1-5	TRBV18	CASSPGQGTLNQPQHF	TGTGCCAGCTCACCGGGACAGGGGACGTTAAATCAGCCCCAGCATTTT
NA	NA	TRBJ2-7	TRBV7-2	CASSLGERYEQYF	TGTGCCAGCAGCTTAGGGGAGCGATACGAGCAGTACTTC
NA	NA	TRBJ2-5	TRBV5-4	CASSSQETQYF	TGTGCCAGCAGTTCGCAAGAGACCCAGTACTTC
NA	NA	TRBJ2-2	TRBV21-1	CASSKGRTRWAGELFF	TGTGCCAGCAGCAAAGGTCGGACTAGATGGGCCGGGGAGCTGTTTTTT
TRBD1	NA	TRBJ1-1	TRBV5-1	CASRFQGENTEAFF	TGCGCCAGCAGATTCCAGGGGGAGAACACTGAAGCTTTCTTT
NA	once	TRBJ2-2	TRBV7-8	CASSLEGLSTGELFF	TGTGCCAGCAGCTTGGAGGGACTTAGCACCGGGGAGCTGTTTTTT
TRBD2	NA	TRBJ2-1	TRBV7-2	CASSRERGLYNEQFF	TGTGCCAGCAGTAGAGAGCGGGGACTCTACAATGAGCAGTTCTTC
TRBD1	NA	TRBJ1-2	TRBV5-1	CASSRDRTNYGYTF	TGCGCCAGCAGCCGGGACAGAACAAATTATGGCTACACCTTC
TRBD1	NA	TRBJ1-2	TRBV6-5	CASTLTGTYGYTF	TGTGCCAGCACCTTGACAGGGACCTATGGCTACACCTTC